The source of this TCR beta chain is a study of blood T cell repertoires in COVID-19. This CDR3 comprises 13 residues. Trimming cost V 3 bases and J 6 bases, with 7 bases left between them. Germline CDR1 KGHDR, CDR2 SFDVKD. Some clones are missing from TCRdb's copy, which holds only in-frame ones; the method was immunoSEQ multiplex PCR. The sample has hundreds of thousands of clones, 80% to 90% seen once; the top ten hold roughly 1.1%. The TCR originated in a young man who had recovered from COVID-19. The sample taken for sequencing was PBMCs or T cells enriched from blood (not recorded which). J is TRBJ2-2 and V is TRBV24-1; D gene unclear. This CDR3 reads CATSDPLPGELFF. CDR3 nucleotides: TGTGCCACCAGTGATCCCCTCCCCGGGGAGCTGTTTTTT.